The 30 T cell receptor beta chains listed next were all sequenced from one sample in a study of spatial heterogeneity in lung cancer. Time point specified: sample taken at primary tumor resection. Sequencing covered unsorted whole RNA taken from tumor, nontumor lung or frozen PBMC. TCRdb re-analysed the 5' RACE reads in MiXCR, keeping a single row per CDR3 protein. Of roughly 54,000 distinct CDR3 sequences in the sample, 7.5% to 8% are singletons; the top ten hold more than 10%. Specimen: PBMCs, collected at surgery. These receptors all come from a female donor with early-stage non-small cell lung cancer.

The V call is TRBV6-1, the J call TRBJ2-2; 9 bases agree with TRBD2. J lost 4 bases, V lost 10 bases, and 10 bases had no gene match. The CDR3 runs to 15 residues. Germline V gene data show CDR1 as MNHNS and CDR2 as SASEGT. CDR3 in amino acids: CATPRGGLATGELFF. CDR3 nucleotides: TGTGCCACCCCTAGAGGGGGACTAGCCACCGGGGAGCTGTTTTTT.

This clonotype was seen a few times. The chain links TRBV18 to TRBJ2-1; D is uncertain. Trimming pared 1 base from V and 7 bases from J, leaving 17 bases between. The CDR3 sequence is 16 residues long. Germline lookup yields CDR1 KGHSH and CDR2 LQKENI. CDR3 sequence (DNA): TGTGCCAGCTCACCACGCCTCGGTAGGCTGGCTAATGAGCAGTTCTTC. Protein sequence: CASSPRLGRLANEQFF.

This clonotype is categorized as medium-sized (0.01 to 0.1%). The chain employs TRBV2 and TRBJ2-7; possibly TRBD1 or TRBD2 for D (5 bases each). V dropped 9 bases and J dropped 6 bases, with 9 bases sitting between them. Germline V gives CDR1 SNHLY, CDR2 FYNNEI. This CDR3 contains 10 residues. CDR3 protein: CASEGFEQYF. The CDR3 DNA is TGTGCCAGTGAGGGGTTCGAGCAGTACTTC.

This clonotype was seen many times. J is TRBJ1-5 and V is TRBV7-2, with D possibly matching TRBD1 (5 bases). Germline V CDR1 and CDR2: SGHTA, FQGNSA. The CDR3 is 15 residues long. Trimming left V 5 bases short and J 3 bases short, with 14 bases between. CDR3 nucleotides: TGTGCCAGCAGCACTTACCGGGACTCCAATCAGCCCCAGCATTTT. Its translation: CASSTYRDSNQPQHF. Full variable domain (remainder filled in from reference TRBV7-2 and TRBJ1-5): GAGVSQSPSNKVTEKGKDVELRCDPISGHTALYWYRQSLGQGLEFLIYFQGNSAPDKSGLPSDRFSAERTGGSVSTLTIQRTQQEDSAVYLCASSTYRDSNQPQHFGDGTRLSIL.

This clonotype occurred many times. This sequence joins TRBV5-1 and TRBJ2-1; 11 bases align to TRBD2. J gave up 11 bases and V 4 bases, and 11 bases lay outside the gene matches. Germline V CDR1 and CDR2: SGHRS, YFSETQ. This CDR3 spans 15 amino acids. The CDR3 loop is CASSRGVASGGKQFF. The CDR3 region has the DNA TGCGCCAGCAGCCGCGGCGTGGCTAGCGGGGGGAAGCAGTTCTTC.

This clonotype was seen ten or more times. This CDR3 reads CSADPQVGTEAFF. The CDR3 DNA is TGCAGCGCTGACCCCCAAGTAGGGACTGAAGCTTTCTTT. J is TRBJ1-1 and V is TRBV29-1; D uncertain. This CDR3 is 13 amino acids long. Germline CDR1 SQVTM, CDR2 ANQGSEA. Trimming left V 7 bases short and J 5 bases short, with 17 bases between.

The rearrangement joins TRBV4-3 to TRBJ2-1, with 10 bases aligning to TRBD1. CDR1 and CDR2 from the germline V gene are LGHNA and YSLEER. The J segment lost 2 bases and the V segment lost 4 bases, leaving 2 bases of the junction unmatched. This CDR3 has 15 amino acids. The CDR3 region has the DNA TGCGCCAGCAGCCCGGGGACAGGGGCCTACAATGAGCAGTTCTTC. Translation: CASSPGTGAYNEQFF.

This clonotype was observed many times. The CDR3 DNA reads as TGTGCCATCAGCGCGGACGGCCGCTCCTACAATGAGCAGTTCTTC. Amino acids: CAISADGRSYNEQFF. This chain uses TRBV10-3 with TRBJ2-1; D gene ambiguous. Germline CDR1 is ENHRY and CDR2 is SYGVKD. This CDR3 contains 15 residues. Trimming took 6 bases from V and 0 from J, leaving 12 bases between them.

This clonotype was seen repeatedly, ten times or more. This chain uses TRBV6-2 or TRBV6-3 with TRBJ1-1; TRBD1 aligns across 12 bases. The length of the CDR3 is 21 residues. Germline assignment: CDR1 MNHEY and CDR2 SVGEGT. Trimming cost V 0 bases and J 4 bases; bases outside gene matches: 18. The DNA for the CDR3 is TGTGCCAGCAGTTACTCCTCGGGACAGGGGGCCGTGGGTGGAGGTGGCACTGAAGCTTTCTTT. Translation: CASSYSSGQGAVGGGGTEAFF.

This clonotype occurred many times. The CDR3 protein is CASSQGNMNTGELFF. The CDR3, as DNA: TGCGCCAGCAGCCAAGGGAACATGAACACCGGGGAGCTGTTTTTT. The chain joins TRBV4-3 to TRBJ2-2, with D unclear. Germline CDR1 reads LGHNA; CDR2 reads YSLEER. The CDR3 contains 15 residues. The V end lost 1 base, the J end lost 1 base, and 7 bases lay between the germline ends.

This clonotype has ten or more counts. The chain's CDR3 is CASSQTGYNEQFF. In DNA, the CDR3 is TGTGCCAGCTCGCAAACAGGTTACAATGAGCAGTTCTTC. The chain carries TRBV6-1 and TRBJ2-1; possible D gene TRBD1, 5 bases. The CDR3 length is 13 residues. Germline V CDR1 and CDR2: MNHNS, SASEGT. The V and J ends lost 8 bases and 4 bases respectively, with 12 bases between them.

The sample holds a few counts of this clonotype. Written as DNA, the CDR3 is TGCAGTGCTAGAGATCTAAGGGGACAGAAAATTCCAAAGCCCCAGCATTTT. Protein product: CSARDLRGQKIPKPQHF. This chain links TRBV20-1 with TRBJ1-5; 7 bases agree with TRBD1. Germline V CDR1 and CDR2: DFQATT, SNEGSKA (reference sequence). The CDR3 consists of 17 residues. Trimming cost V 0 bases and J 8 bases; bases outside gene matches: 16.

V usage is TRBV5-6 and J usage is TRBJ2-3; perhaps TRBD2 as D (5 bases). CDR3 size: 16 residues. The V and J ends lost 1 base and 2 bases respectively, with 14 bases between them. CDR1 and CDR2 from the germline V gene are SGHDT and YYEEEE. The CDR3 is CASSLYQDFYTDTQYF. In nucleotides, the CDR3 is TGTGCCAGCAGCTTGTATCAGGACTTCTACACAGATACGCAGTATTTT.

The gene calls are TRBV12-3 or TRBV12-4 and TRBJ1-2; 7 bases agree with TRBD1. The CDR3 covers 13 residues. Germline trimming cut 6 bases from V and 9 bases from J; bases unmatched to any gene: 10. The CDR3 sequence is CASRLGTAESYTF. The DNA of the CDR3 is TGTGCCAGCAGGCTCGGGACAGCAGAGAGCTACACCTTC.

This clonotype was observed at least ten times. The genes are TRBV5-5 and TRBJ2-3; TRBD1 is a possible D gene (5 bases). V was cut by 4 bases and J by 5 bases, with 11 bases left in between. CDR1 is SGHKS and CDR2 is YYEKEE in the germline V gene (reference sequence). The CDR3 contains 13 residues. CDR3 in amino acids: CASSMAGKDTQYF. The CDR3, as DNA: TGTGCCAGCAGCATGGCAGGGAAAGATACGCAGTATTTT.

This clonotype was detected only a few times. This rearrangement joins TRBV7-9 to TRBJ2-7; possibly TRBD2 for D (7 bases). In germline, CDR1 is SEHNR, CDR2 FQNEAQ (reference sequence). The CDR3 spans 15 residues. The V end was cut by 5 bases, the J end by 6 bases, with 20 bases between. CDR3 in amino acids: CASSLVGGPAREQYF. In nucleotides, the CDR3 is TGTGCCAGCAGCCTAGTCGGGGGGCCCGCACGCGAGCAGTACTTC.

This chain joins TRBV25-1 and TRBJ2-2, with D maybe TRBD1 (6 bases). The germline V gene has CDR1 MGHDK and CDR2 SYGVNS. Deletions cut 5 bases from V and 4 bases from J, with 17 bases between. There are 16 residues in the CDR3. CDR3 coding DNA: TGTGCCAGCAGTCCCGACCAGGGGTGGGGCACCGGGGAGCTGTTTTTT. It is translated as CASSPDQGWGTGELFF.

This clonotype occurred many times. This chain joins TRBV6-2 or TRBV6-3 and TRBJ2-2; the D is unclear. The CDR3 contains 14 residues. Germline V gene lookup returns CDR1 MNHEY and CDR2 SVGEGT. V was pared by 0 bases and J by 2 bases, with 4 bases between. The CDR3 region is CASSYSDNTGELFF. The CDR3 DNA sequence: TGTGCCAGCAGTTACTCAGATAACACCGGGGAGCTGTTTTTT.

This clonotype has at least ten counts. V is TRBV7-8 and J is TRBJ1-1; weak D call: TRBD1 (5 bases). V lost 1 base and J lost 4, with 13 bases in between. CDR1 is SGHVS and CDR2 is FQNEAQ in the germline V gene. CDR3 length: 15 residues. Here the CDR3 DNA reads TGTGCCAGCAGCTTAGGGGCAGGGCTGGGCACTGAAGCTTTCTTT. Translation gives CASSLGAGLGTEAFF.

The V and J genes are TRBV12-3 or TRBV12-4 and TRBJ2-5; D perhaps matches TRBD2 (7 bases). CDR3 size: 15 residues. The V end was cut by 8 bases, the J end by 2 bases, with 18 bases between. CDR3 region: CASVSPGGRQETQYF. The CDR3 coding sequence is TGTGCCAGCGTTTCCCCGGGGGGCCGGCAAGAGACCCAGTACTTC.

At least ten counts were recorded for this clonotype. The rearrangement uses TRBV3-1 and TRBJ1-6; TRBD1 might be the D (5 bases). Trimming removed 0 bases at V and 10 bases at J, with 13 bases between. CDR3 length equals 15 residues. The germline V gene has CDR1 LGHDT and CDR2 YNNKEL (reference sequence). The CDR3 spells CASSQDSRGWSPLHF. The CDR3 bases are TGTGCCAGCAGCCAAGATAGTAGGGGTTGGTCACCCCTCCACTTT.

The V call is TRBV7-7, the J call TRBJ2-3; D call uncertain. The CDR3 is 16 residues long. Trimming cost V 0 bases and J 3 bases, with 13 bases left between them. The germline gives CDR1 SSHAT, CDR2 FNYEAQ (reference sequence). CDR3 in amino acids: CASSLAPGLGTDTQYF. The CDR3 DNA reads as TGTGCCAGCAGCTTAGCGCCTGGCCTAGGGACAGATACGCAGTATTTT.

This clonotype was detected many times. The chain is built from TRBV6-1 and TRBJ2-2; a weak D match, TRBD1 (7 bases). Trimming took off 8 bases at V and 1 base at J, with 14 bases between the two ends. The CDR3 spans 15 residues. Per germline, CDR1 MNHNS and CDR2 SASEGT. This CDR3 is CASRRGQMNTGELFF. The CDR3 DNA is TGTGCCAGCCGGCGGGGACAGATGAACACCGGGGAGCTGTTTTTT.

In this sample, this clonotype turned up many times. The chain recombines TRBV12-3 or TRBV12-4 with TRBJ1-2; 9 positions agree with TRBD1. The CDR3 has 15 amino acids. Trimming took 5 bases from V and 0 from J; bases not matched to a gene: 4. For the CDR3, the DNA is TGTGCCAGCAGTCAAGGGACAGGGACTAACTATGGCTACACCTTC. Translation: CASSQGTGTNYGYTF.

The chain links TRBV27 to TRBJ1-4, with a possible D match to TRBD1 (5 bases). Between the trimmed V and J ends, which lost 7 bases and 0 bases, there was a span of 12 bases. The V gene's germline CDR1 is MNHEY and CDR2 SMNVEV (reference sequence). The CDR3 totals 15 residues. CDR3 loop: CASMKRDATNEKLFF. CDR3 bases: TGTGCCAGCATGAAAAGGGACGCAACTAATGAAAAACTGTTTTTT.

This clonotype has only a few counts. The rearrangement links TRBV5-1 to TRBJ1-2, with TRBD1 matching over 7 bases. V lost 0 bases and J lost 3; bases outside the gene matches: 5. The CDR3 is 15 residues long. Germline CDR1 is SGHRS and CDR2 is YFSETQ. The CDR3 region is CASSLEGAVDYGYTF. CDR3 nucleotide sequence: TGCGCCAGCAGCTTGGAGGGGGCGGTGGACTATGGCTACACCTTC.

V is TRBV4-1 and J is TRBJ1-4; a possible D gene is TRBD1 (6 bases). The ends were cut back, 6 bases at V and 4 bases at J, with 15 bases in the middle. The V gene's germline CDR1 is MGHRA and CDR2 YSYEKL. The CDR3 contains 15 residues. As DNA, the CDR3 is TGCGCCAGCAGAAACCCGACAGGATATAATGAAAAACTGTTTTTT. Amino acids: CASRNPTGYNEKLFF.

This clonotype was recorded many times. The rearrangement uses TRBV2 and TRBJ2-1, with TRBD1 as a possible D gene (6 bases). The CDR3 spans 15 residues. Germline loops: CDR1 SNHLY, CDR2 FYNNEI. The ends were cut back, 6 bases at V and 6 bases at J, with 18 bases in the middle. The CDR3 sequence: CASRPRKTGFNEQFF. CDR3 sequence (DNA): TGTGCCAGCAGGCCTAGAAAGACAGGCTTCAATGAGCAGTTCTTC.

This clonotype turned up a few times. This chain connects TRBV7-2 to TRBJ1-2, with 8 nucleotides matching TRBD1. V dropped 5 bases and J dropped 4; count of bases not matched to a gene: 6. The CDR3 has 14 residues. Germline V CDR1 and CDR2: SGHTA, FQGNSA. The CDR3 region is CASSATGGSYGYTF. The CDR3, as DNA: TGTGCCAGCAGCGCAACAGGGGGGAGCTATGGCTACACCTTC.

The genes are TRBV4-3 and TRBJ2-3; 7 bases match TRBD1. The CDR3 is made up of 16 amino acids. CDR1 and CDR2 (germline): LGHNA, YSLEER. The J segment lost 4 bases and the V segment lost 0 bases, leaving 7 bases of the junction unmatched. DNA of the CDR3: TGCGCCAGCAGCCAAGACGCTAGGGGGCTCGCAGATACGCAGTATTTT. This sequence encodes CASSQDARGLADTQYF.